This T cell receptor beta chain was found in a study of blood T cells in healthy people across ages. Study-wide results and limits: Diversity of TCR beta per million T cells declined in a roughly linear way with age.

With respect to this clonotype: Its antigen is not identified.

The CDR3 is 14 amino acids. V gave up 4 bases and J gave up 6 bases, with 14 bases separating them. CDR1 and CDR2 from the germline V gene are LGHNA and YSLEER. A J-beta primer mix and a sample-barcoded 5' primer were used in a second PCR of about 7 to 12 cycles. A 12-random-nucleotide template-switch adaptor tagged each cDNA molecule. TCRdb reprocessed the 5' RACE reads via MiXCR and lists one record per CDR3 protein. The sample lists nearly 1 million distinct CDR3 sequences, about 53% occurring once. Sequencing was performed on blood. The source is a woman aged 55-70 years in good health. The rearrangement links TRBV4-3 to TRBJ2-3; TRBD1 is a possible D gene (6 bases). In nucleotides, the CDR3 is TGCGCCAGCAGCCCCATGGGGGCGGCTGATACGCAGTATTTT. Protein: CASSPMGAADTQYF.